The 15 T cell receptor beta chains listed next were all sequenced from one sample in a study of cytomegalovirus exposure and HLA in healthy donors. TCRdb keeps only in-frame clones here, not all; method: immunoSEQ multiplex PCR. Among about 130,000 clones listed, approximately 91% were seen once. Source material: PBMCs. The receptors shown here come from a woman under 30 in good health and CMV-seronegative.

This chain links TRBV13 with TRBJ2-5, with D possibly TRBD1 on 6 matching bases. The CDR3 contains 15 residues. The V gene's germline CDR1 is PRHDT and CDR2 FYEKMQ (reference sequence). The V end lost 3 bases, the J end lost 5 bases, and 16 bases lay between the germline ends. CDR3 bases: TGTGCCAGCAGCTTTTCTCTCAGGGGAGCTGAGACCCAGTACTTC. Its protein product is CASSFSLRGAETQYF.

V gene TRBV7-8 combines with J gene TRBJ2-5; possibly TRBD1 for D (6 bases). Germline V gives CDR1 SGHVS, CDR2 FQNEAQ. Trimming left V 7 bases short and J 2 bases short, with 8 bases between. The CDR3 has 12 amino acids. Here the CDR3 DNA reads TGTGCCAGCAATGGACAGCAAGAGACCCAGTACTTC. It is translated as CASNGQQETQYF. Based on the CDR3 plus reference TRBV7-8 and TRBJ2-5, the full variable domain is GAGVSQSPRYKVAKRGQDVALRCDPISGHVSLFWYQQALGQGPEFLTYFQNEAQLDKSGLPSDRFFAERPEGSVSTLKIQRTQQEDSAVYLCASNGQQETQYFGPGTRLLVL.

This clone was seen more than once but under ten times. This chain connects TRBV29-1 to TRBJ2-1; 11 bases line up with TRBD2. J was trimmed by 8 bases and V by 1 base; bases with no gene match: 13. CDR3 length equals 17 residues. Germline lookup yields CDR1 SQVTM and CDR2 ANQGSEA. The CDR3 nucleotides are TGCAGCGTTGAAGGGAAGATGGCTAGCGGGAGGATAGATGAGCAGTTCTTC. Its protein is CSVEGKMASGRIDEQFF.

This clone was seen a single time. The chain employs TRBV5-1 and TRBJ2-7, with 7 bases lining up with TRBD2. Germline V lookup: CDR1 SGHRS, CDR2 YFSETQ. V lost 4 bases and J lost 3; bases outside the gene matches: 7. The CDR3 runs to 14 residues. The CDR3 DNA reads as TGCGCCAGCAGCCCCGGGTTAGCGGGCTACGAGCAGTACTTC. Encoded protein: CASSPGLAGYEQYF.

V usage is TRBV28 and J usage is TRBJ2-2, with 12 positions matching TRBD2. CDR1 is MDHEN and CDR2 is SYDVKM in the germline V gene. V gave up 2 bases and J gave up 7 bases; unmatched junction bases: 8. The CDR3 spans 17 residues. This CDR3 reads CASSLPLAGGSYGELFF. CDR3 nucleotide sequence: TGTGCCAGCAGTTTACCTCTAGCGGGAGGGTCGTACGGGGAGCTGTTTTTT.

J is TRBJ2-7 and V is TRBV11-3; 9 bases are a match to TRBD1. This CDR3 comprises 13 residues. V was clipped by 5 bases and J by 2 bases; unmatched bases: 1. Germline values: CDR1 SGHNT, CDR2 YENEEA. This CDR3 is CASSRQGAYEQYF. The CDR3 DNA follows: TGTGCCAGCAGCCGACAGGGGGCCTACGAGCAGTACTTC.

V is TRBV6-5 and J is TRBJ2-1; D call uncertain. Per germline, CDR1 MNHEY and CDR2 SVGAGI. V lost 6 bases and J 3 bases, leaving 9 bases between the germline ends. The CDR3 extends over 13 amino acids. CDR3 region: CASRDLLYNEQFF. CDR3 bases: TGTGCCAGCAGAGACTTGCTCTACAATGAGCAGTTCTTC.

The chain joins TRBV10-1 to TRBJ2-2; 9 nucleotides match TRBD1. This CDR3 has 13 residues. The J segment lost 3 bases and the V segment lost 9 bases, leaving 2 bases of the junction unmatched. Per the germline V gene, CDR1 is WNHNN and CDR2 is SYGVQD (reference sequence). The CDR3, as DNA: TGCGCCAGTCGGACAGGGGACACCGGGGAGCTGTTTTTT. This codes for CASRTGDTGELFF.

The chain recombines TRBV11-3 with TRBJ2-7; TRBD2 matches 8 bases. The CDR3 spans 13 residues. Germline CDR1 reads SGHNT; CDR2 reads YENEEA. Trimming removed 4 bases from V and 3 bases from J; junction bases left unmatched: 2. The CDR3 loop is CASSSGLVYEQYF. The CDR3 DNA reads as TGTGCCAGCAGCTCGGGACTAGTCTACGAGCAGTACTTC.

The rearrangement uses TRBV5-4 and TRBJ2-7, with 8 bases lining up with TRBD2. The CDR3 consists of 14 residues. Germline CDR1 reads SGHNT; CDR2 reads YYREEE (reference sequence). Trimming cost V 2 bases and J 2 bases; bases outside gene matches: 3. The CDR3 coding sequence is TGTGCCAGCAGCTTTAGCGGGAAAGCCTACGAGCAGTACTTC. Translated, it gives CASSFSGKAYEQYF.

The gene calls are TRBV4-1 and TRBJ1-1; perhaps TRBD1 as D (6 bases). Trimming pared 0 bases from V and 4 bases from J, leaving 15 bases between. The CDR3 spans 16 residues. Germline V gene data show CDR1 as MGHRA and CDR2 as YSYEKL. This chain's CDR3 is CASSQEGSGETTEAFF. CDR3 in DNA: TGCGCCAGCAGCCAAGAAGGATCAGGGGAGACCACTGAAGCTTTCTTT.

The chain is built from TRBV27 and TRBJ2-3; no clear D gene. With 8 bases removed from V and 2 bases from J, the gap between germline ends came to 14 bases. This CDR3 contains 14 residues. Germline V gene sequence: CDR1 MNHEY, CDR2 SMNVEV (reference sequence). The chain's CDR3 is CASQQGVATDTQYF. CDR3 nucleotide sequence: TGTGCCAGCCAACAAGGAGTGGCCACAGATACGCAGTATTTT.

A remark on this clone: Other nucleotide sequences from this sample produce the same CDR3. The chain combines TRBV9 with TRBJ1-1; weak D call: TRBD1 (6 bases). The CDR3 is 14 residues long. Deletions cut 0 bases from V and 5 bases from J, with 11 bases between. Germline CDR1 SGDLS, CDR2 YYNGEE. The CDR3 sequence: CASSVGGGGTEAFF. The CDR3 DNA follows: TGTGCCAGCAGCGTAGGAGGGGGAGGGACTGAAGCTTTCTTT. The entire variable domain, with the rest obtained from reference TRBV9 and TRBJ1-1, is as follows: DSGVTQTPKHLITATGQRVTLRCSPRSGDLSVYWYQQSLDQGLQFLIQYYNGEERAKGNILERFSAQQFPDLHSELNLSSLELGDSALYFCASSVGGGGTEAFFGQGTRLTVV.

V usage is TRBV4-2 and J usage is TRBJ2-7, with 10 bases lining up with TRBD1. The CDR3 has 15 amino acids. CDR1 LGHNA and CDR2 YNFKEQ come from the germline V gene. The junction had 3 bases not matched to a gene; V was cut back by 0 bases and J by 4 bases. This chain's CDR3 is CASSQETGGWYEQYF. DNA for the CDR3: TGTGCCAGCAGCCAAGAGACAGGGGGCTGGTACGAGCAGTACTTC.

This chain joins TRBV7-8 and TRBJ1-1, with 10 bases identical to TRBD1. The CDR3 sequence is 15 residues long. CDR1 is SGHVS and CDR2 is FQNEAQ in the germline V gene. Trimming cost V 3 bases and J 4 bases; bases outside gene matches: 5. CDR3 sequence reads: CASSFPTGGTTEAFF. Here the CDR3 DNA reads TGTGCCAGCAGCTTTCCGACAGGGGGCACCACTGAAGCTTTCTTT.